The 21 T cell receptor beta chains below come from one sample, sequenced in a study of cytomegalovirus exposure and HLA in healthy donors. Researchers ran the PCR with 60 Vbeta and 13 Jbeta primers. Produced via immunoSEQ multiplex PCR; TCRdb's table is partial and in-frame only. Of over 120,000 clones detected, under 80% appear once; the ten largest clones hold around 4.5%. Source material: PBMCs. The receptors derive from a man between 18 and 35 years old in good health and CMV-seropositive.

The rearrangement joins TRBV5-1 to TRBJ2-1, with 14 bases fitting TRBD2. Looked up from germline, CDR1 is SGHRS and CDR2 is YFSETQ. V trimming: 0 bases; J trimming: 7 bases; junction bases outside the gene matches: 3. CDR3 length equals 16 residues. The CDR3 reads CASSLGGTSGGNEQFF. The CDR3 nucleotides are TGCGCCAGCAGCTTGGGTGGGACTAGCGGGGGAAATGAGCAGTTCTTC.

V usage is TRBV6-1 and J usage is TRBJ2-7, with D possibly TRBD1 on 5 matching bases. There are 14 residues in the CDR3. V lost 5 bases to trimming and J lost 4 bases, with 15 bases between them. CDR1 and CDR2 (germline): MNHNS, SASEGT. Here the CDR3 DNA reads TGTGCCAGCAGTCCGGACACTTTACCTTACGAGCAGTACTTC. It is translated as CASSPDTLPYEQYF.

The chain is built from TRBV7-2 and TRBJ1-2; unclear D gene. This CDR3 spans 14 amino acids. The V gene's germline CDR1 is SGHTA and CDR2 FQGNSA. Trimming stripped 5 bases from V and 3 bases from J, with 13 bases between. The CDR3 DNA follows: TGTGCCAGCAGCACTGGAGGCACCTACTATGGCTACACCTTC. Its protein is CASSTGGTYYGYTF.

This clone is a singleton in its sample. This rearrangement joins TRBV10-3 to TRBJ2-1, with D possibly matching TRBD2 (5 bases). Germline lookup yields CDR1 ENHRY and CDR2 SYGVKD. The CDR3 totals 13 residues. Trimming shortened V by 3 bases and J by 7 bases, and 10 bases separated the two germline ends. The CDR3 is CAISDSRRNEQFF. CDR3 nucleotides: TGTGCCATCAGTGACTCCCGGAGGAATGAGCAGTTCTTC.

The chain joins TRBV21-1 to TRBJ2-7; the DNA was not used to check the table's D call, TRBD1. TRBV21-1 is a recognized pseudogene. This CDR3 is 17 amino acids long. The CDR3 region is CASSKGGDRVRSYEQYF. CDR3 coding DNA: TGTGCCAGCAGCAAAGGCGGGGACAGGGTTCGGAGCTACGAGCAGTACTTC.

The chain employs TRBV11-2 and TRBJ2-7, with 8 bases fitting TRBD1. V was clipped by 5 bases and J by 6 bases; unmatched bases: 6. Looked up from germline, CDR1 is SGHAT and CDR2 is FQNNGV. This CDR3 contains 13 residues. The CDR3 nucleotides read TGTGCCAGCAGCGCGGACAGGGCTTCCGAGCAGTACTTC. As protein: CASSADRASEQYF.

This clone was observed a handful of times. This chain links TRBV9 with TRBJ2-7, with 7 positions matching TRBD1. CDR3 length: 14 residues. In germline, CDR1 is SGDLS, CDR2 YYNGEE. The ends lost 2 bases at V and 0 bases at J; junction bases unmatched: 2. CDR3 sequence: CASSVTGNSYEQYF. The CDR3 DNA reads TGTGCCAGCAGCGTGACAGGGAACTCCTACGAGCAGTACTTC.

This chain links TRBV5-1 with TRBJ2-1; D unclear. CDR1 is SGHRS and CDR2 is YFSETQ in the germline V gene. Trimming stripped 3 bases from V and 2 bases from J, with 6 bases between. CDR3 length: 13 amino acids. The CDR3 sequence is CASSWRPYNEQFF. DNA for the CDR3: TGCGCCAGCAGCTGGCGGCCCTACAATGAGCAGTTCTTC.

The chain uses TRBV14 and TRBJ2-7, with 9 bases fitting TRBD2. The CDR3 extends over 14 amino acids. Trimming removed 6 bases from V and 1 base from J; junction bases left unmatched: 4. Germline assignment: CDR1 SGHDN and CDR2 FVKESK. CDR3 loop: CASRHSGSSYEQYF. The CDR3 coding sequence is TGTGCCAGCAGGCATAGCGGGAGTTCCTACGAGCAGTACTTC.

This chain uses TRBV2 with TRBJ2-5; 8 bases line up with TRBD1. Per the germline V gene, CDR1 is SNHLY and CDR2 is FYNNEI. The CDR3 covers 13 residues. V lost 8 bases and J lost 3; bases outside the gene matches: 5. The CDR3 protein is CASGGQGKETQYF. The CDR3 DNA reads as TGTGCCAGCGGCGGACAGGGAAAAGAGACCCAGTACTTC.

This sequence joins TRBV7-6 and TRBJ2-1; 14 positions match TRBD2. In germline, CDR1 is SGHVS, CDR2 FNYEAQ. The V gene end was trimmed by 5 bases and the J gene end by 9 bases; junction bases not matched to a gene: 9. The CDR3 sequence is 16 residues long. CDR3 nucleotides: TGTGCCAGCAGCGCTGGACTAGCGGGAGGAGGAGGTGAGCAGTTCTTC. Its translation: CASSAGLAGGGGEQFF.

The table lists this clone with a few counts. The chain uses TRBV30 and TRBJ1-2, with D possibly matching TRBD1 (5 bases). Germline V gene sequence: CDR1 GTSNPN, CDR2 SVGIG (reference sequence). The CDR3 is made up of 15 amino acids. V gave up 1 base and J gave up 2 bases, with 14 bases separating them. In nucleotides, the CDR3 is TGTGCCTGGAGTGGCTACGGACGGGGGAACTATGGCTACACCTTC. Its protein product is CAWSGYGRGNYGYTF.

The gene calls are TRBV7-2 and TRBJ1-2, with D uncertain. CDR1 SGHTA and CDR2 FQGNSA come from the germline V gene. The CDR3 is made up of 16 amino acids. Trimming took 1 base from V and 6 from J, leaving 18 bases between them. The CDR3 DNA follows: TGTGCCAGCAGCTTAGTGACCGGGGTTCGGGATGATGGCTACACCTTC. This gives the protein CASSLVTGVRDDGYTF.

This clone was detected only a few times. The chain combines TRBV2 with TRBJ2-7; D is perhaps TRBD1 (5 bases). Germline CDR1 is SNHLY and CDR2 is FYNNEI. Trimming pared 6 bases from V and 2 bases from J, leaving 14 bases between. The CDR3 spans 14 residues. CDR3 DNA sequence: TGTGCCAGCAGAGCCAGGGTCGGCACCTACGAGCAGTACTTC. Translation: CASRARVGTYEQYF. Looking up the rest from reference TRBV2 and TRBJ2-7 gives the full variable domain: EPEVTQTPSHQVTQMGQEVILRCVPISNHLYFYWYRQILGQKVEFLVSFYNNEISEKSEIFDDQFSVERPDGSNFTLKIRSTKLEDSAMYFCASRARVGTYEQYFGPGTRLTVT.

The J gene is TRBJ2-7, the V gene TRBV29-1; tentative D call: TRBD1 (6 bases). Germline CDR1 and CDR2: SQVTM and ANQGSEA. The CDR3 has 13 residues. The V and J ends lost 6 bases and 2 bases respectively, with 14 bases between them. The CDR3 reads CSVDDRSPYEQYF. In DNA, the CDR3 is TGCAGCGTCGATGACAGGTCTCCCTACGAGCAGTACTTC.

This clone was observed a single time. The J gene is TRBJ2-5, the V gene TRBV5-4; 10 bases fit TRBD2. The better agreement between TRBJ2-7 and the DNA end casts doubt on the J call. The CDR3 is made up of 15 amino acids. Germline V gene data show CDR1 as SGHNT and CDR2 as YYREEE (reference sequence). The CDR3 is CASSLLAGGSGEQYF. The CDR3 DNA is TGTGCCAGCAGCTTATTAGCGGGAGGTAGTGGCGAGCAGTACTTC.

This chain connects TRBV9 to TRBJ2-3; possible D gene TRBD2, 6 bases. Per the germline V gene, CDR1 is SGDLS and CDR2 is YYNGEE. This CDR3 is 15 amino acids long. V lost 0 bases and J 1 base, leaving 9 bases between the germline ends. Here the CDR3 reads CASSVASVGTDTQYF. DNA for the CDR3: TGTGCCAGCAGCGTAGCTAGCGTAGGCACAGATACGCAGTATTTT.

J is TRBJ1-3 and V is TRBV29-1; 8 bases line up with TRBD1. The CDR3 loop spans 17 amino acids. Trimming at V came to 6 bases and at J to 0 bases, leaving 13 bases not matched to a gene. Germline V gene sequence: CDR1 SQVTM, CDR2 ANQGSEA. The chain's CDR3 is CSVRGQAPSPSGNTIYF. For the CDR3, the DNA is TGCAGCGTGAGGGGACAGGCTCCTTCCCCCTCTGGAAACACCATATATTTT.

In DNA form, the CDR3 reads TGTGCCAGCAGCCAAGTAGGGGGAGCAGATACGCAGTATTTT. Its protein product is CASSQVGGADTQYF. V usage is TRBV14 and J usage is TRBJ2-3, with D perhaps matching TRBD1 (6 bases). This CDR3 spans 14 amino acids. The V gene's germline CDR1 is SGHDN and CDR2 FVKESK. V was pared by 1 base and J by 4 bases, with 9 bases between.

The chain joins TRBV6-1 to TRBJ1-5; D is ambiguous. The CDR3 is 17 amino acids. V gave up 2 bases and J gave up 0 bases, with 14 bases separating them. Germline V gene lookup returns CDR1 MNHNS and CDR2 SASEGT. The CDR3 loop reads CASSEQVQLYSNQPQHF. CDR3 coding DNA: TGTGCCAGCAGTGAACAGGTACAGTTATATAGCAATCAGCCCCAGCATTTT.

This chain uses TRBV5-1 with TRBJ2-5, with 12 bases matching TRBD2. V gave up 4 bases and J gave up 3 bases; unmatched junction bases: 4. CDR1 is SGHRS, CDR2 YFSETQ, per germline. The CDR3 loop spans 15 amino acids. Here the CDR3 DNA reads TGCGCCAGCAGCGCCAGACTAGCGGGAGAAGAGACCCAGTACTTC. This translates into CASSARLAGEETQYF. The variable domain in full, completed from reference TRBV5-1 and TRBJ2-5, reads KAGVTQTPRYLIKTRGQQVTLSCSPISGHRSVSWYQQTPGQGLQFLFEYFSETQRNKGNFPGRFSGRQFSNSRSEMNVSTLELGDSALYLCASSARLAGEETQYFGPGTRLLVL.